The clone carrying this T cell receptor (beta chain) was seen just once. Cohort placement rested on clinical history that participants reported themselves. This specimen comes from a study of blood T cell repertoires in COVID-19. Here immunoSEQ multiplex PCR was the method, and the copy in TCRdb shows in-frame clones only, minus some. The data hold about 140,000 clones, with approximately 80% observed a single time. Germline-derived CDR1 and CDR2 are MNHEY and SVGAGI. V was clipped by 8 bases and J by 0 bases, with 10 bases between them. The CDR3 has 13 residues. Sample: PBMCs or T cells enriched from blood (not recorded which). The chain combines TRBV6-5 with TRBJ1-1; D is unclear. This TCR derives from a man between 65 and 85 years old who had been exposed to COVID-19. The chain's CDR3 is CASWTGMNTEAFF. The DNA for the CDR3 is TGTGCCAGCTGGACGGGGATGAACACTGAAGCTTTCTTT.